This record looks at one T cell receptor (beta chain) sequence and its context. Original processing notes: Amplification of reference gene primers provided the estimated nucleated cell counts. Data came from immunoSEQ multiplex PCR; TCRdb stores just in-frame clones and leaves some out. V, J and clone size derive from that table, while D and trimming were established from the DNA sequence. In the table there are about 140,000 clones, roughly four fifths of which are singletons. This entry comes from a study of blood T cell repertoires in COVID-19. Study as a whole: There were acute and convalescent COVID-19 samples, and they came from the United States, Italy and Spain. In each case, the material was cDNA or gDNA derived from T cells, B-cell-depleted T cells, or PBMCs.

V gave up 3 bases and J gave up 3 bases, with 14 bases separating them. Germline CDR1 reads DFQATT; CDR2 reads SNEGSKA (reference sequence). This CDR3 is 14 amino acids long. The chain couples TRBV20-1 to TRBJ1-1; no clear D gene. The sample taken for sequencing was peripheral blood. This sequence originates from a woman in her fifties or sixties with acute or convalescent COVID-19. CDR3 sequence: CSASTRRDDTEAFF. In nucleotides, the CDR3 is TGCAGTGCTAGTACTAGAAGGGATGACACTGAAGCTTTCTTT.